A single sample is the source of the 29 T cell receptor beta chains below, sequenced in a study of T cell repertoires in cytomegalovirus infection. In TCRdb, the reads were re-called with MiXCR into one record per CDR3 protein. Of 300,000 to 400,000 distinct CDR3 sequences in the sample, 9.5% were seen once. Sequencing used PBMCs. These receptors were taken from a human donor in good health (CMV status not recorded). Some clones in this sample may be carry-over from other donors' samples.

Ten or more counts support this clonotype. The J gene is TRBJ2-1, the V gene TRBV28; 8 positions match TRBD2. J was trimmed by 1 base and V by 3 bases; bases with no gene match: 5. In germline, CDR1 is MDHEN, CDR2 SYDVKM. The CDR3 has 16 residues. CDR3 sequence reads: CASSLAGGGSYNEQFF. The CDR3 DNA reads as TGTGCCAGCAGTTTGGCGGGAGGTGGTTCCTACAATGAGCAGTTCTTC.

The CDR3 bases are TGTGCCATCAGTCGACAGGCCCCGATTAGAGATGAAAAACTGTTTTTT. This gives the protein CAISRQAPIRDEKLFF. The V gene is TRBV10-3, the J gene TRBJ1-4; weak D call: TRBD1 (6 bases). V was clipped by 5 bases and J by 6 bases, with 19 bases between them. Germline lookup yields CDR1 ENHRY and CDR2 SYGVKD. The CDR3 is made up of 16 amino acids.

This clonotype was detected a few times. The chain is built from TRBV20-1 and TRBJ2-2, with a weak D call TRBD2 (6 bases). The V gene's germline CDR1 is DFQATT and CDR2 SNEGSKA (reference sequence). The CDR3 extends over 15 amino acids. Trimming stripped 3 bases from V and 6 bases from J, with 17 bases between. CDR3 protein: CSASHPGGMPGELFF. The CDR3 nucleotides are TGCAGTGCTAGCCACCCCGGGGGTATGCCCGGGGAGCTGTTTTTT.

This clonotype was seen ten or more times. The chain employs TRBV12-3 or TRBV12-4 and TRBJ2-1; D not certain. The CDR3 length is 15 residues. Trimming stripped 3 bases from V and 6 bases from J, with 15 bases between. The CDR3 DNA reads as TGTGCCAGCAGTTTGAAAAGTACCCGTGGCAATGAGCAGTTCTTC. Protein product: CASSLKSTRGNEQFF.

CDR3 sequence: CASSYSTLGGYTF. The CDR3 coding sequence is TGTGCCAGCAGTTACTCAACTTTGGGTGGCTACACCTTC. V usage is TRBV6-6 and J usage is TRBJ1-2, with D hard to call. The V end was cut by 0 bases, the J end by 7 bases, with 9 bases between. Germline lookup yields CDR1 MNHNY and CDR2 SVGAGI (reference sequence). This CDR3 has 13 residues.

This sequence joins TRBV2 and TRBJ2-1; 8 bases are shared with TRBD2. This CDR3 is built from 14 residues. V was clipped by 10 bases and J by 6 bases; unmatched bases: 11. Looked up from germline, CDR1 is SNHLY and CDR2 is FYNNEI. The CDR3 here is CATLGERGSNEQFF. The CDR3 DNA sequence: TGTGCCACCCTAGGAGAGCGGGGGAGCAATGAGCAGTTCTTC.

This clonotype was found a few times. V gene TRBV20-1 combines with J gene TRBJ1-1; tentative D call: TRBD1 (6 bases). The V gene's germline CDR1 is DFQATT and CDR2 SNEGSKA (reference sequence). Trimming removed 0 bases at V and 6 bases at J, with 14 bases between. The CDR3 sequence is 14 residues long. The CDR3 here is CSARDRTQGPEAFF. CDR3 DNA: TGCAGTGCTAGAGATCGCACCCAGGGGCCTGAAGCTTTCTTT.

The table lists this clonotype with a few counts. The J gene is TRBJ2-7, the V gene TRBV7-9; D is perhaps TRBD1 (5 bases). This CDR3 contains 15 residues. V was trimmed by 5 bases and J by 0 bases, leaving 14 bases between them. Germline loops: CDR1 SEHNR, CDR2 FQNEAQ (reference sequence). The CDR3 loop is CASSHATVSSYEQYF. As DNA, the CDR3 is TGTGCCAGCAGCCACGCGACAGTTAGCTCCTACGAGCAGTACTTC.

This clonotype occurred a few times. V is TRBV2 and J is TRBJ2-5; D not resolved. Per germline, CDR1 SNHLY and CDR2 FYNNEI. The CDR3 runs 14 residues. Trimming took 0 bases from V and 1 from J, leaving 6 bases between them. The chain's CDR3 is CASSEAASQETQYF. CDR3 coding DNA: TGTGCCAGCAGTGAAGCGGCCAGCCAAGAGACCCAGTACTTC.

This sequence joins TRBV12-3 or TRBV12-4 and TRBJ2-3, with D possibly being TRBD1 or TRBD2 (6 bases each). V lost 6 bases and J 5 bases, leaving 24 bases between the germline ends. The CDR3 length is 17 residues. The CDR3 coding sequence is TGTGCCAGCAGGACTGGACCGGGGGCGAGGATAGTAGATACGCAGTATTTT. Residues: CASRTGPGARIVDTQYF.

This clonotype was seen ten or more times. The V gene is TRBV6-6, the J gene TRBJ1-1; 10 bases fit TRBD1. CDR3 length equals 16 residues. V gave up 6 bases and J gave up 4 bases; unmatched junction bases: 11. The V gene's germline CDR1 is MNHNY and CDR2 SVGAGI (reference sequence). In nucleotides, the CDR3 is TGTGCCAGCAGCCCAGCCGGGACAGGGGCGGGCACTGAAGCTTTCTTT. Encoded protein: CASSPAGTGAGTEAFF.

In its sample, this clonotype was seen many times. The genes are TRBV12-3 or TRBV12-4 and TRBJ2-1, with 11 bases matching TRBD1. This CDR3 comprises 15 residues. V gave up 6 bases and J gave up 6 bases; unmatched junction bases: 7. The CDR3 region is CASRTTGTGGNEQFF. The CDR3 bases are TGTGCCAGCAGGACCACCGGGACAGGGGGCAATGAGCAGTTCTTC.

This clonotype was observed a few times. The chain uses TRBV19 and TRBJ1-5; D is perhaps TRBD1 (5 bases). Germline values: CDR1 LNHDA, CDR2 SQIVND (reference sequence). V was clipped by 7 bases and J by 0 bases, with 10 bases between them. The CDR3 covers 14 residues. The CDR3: CASNEGLSNQPQHF. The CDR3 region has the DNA TGTGCCAGTAATGAGGGACTTAGCAATCAGCCCCAGCATTTT.

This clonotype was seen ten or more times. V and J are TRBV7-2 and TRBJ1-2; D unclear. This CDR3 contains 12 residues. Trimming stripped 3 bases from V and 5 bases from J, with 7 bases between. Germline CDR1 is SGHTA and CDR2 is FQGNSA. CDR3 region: CASSFSDYGYTF. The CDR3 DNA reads TGTGCCAGCAGCTTTTCTGATTATGGCTACACCTTC.

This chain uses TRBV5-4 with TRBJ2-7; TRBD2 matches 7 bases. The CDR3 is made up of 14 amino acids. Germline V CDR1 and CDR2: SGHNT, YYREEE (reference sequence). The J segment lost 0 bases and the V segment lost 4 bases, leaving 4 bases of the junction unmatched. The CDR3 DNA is TGTGCCAGCAGCACCCAGCGGGGCTCCTACGAGCAGTACTTC. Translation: CASSTQRGSYEQYF.

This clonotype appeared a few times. The CDR3 coding sequence is TGTGCCATCAGTGAGTCGAACCTGGGTGGCTACACCTTC. Protein sequence: CAISESNLGGYTF. The chain employs TRBV10-3 and TRBJ1-2; the D is unclear. V lost 0 bases and J lost 7, with 9 bases in between. Germline V gene sequence: CDR1 ENHRY, CDR2 SYGVKD. CDR3 size: 13 residues.

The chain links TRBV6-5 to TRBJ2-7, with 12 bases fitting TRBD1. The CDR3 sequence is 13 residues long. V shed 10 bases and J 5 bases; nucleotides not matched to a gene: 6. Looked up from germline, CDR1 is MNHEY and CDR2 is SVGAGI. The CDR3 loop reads CATRGTGGDEQYF. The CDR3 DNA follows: TGTGCCACAAGGGGGACAGGGGGCGACGAGCAGTACTTC.

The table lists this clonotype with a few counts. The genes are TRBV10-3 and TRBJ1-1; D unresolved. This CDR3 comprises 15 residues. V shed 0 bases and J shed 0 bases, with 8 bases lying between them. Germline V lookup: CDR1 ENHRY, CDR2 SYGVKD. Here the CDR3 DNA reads TGTGCCATCAGTGAGTCGTACAGTTTGAACACTGAAGCTTTCTTT. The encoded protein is CAISESYSLNTEAFF.

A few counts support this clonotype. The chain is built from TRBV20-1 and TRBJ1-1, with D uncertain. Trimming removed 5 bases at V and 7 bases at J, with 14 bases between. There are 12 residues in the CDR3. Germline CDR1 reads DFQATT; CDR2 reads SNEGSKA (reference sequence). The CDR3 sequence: CSAADPGIEAFF. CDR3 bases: TGCAGTGCTGCCGACCCGGGAATTGAAGCTTTCTTT.

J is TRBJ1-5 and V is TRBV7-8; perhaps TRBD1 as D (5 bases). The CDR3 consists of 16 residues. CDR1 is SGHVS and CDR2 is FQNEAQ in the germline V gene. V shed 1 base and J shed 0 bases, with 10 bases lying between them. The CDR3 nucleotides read TGTGCCAGCAGCTTAGAAGGGGCTACTAGCAATCAGCCCCAGCATTTT. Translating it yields CASSLEGATSNQPQHF. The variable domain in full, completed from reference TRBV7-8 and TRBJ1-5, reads GAGVSQSPRYKVAKRGQDVALRCDPISGHVSLFWYQQALGQGPEFLTYFQNEAQLDKSGLPSDRFFAERPEGSVSTLKIQRTQQEDSAVYLCASSLEGATSNQPQHFGDGTRLSIL.

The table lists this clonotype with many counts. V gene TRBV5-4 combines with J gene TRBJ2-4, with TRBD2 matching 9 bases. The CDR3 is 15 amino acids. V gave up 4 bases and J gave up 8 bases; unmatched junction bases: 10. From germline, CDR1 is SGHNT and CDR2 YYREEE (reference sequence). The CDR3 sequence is CASSVKAGGRDIQYF. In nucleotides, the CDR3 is TGTGCCAGCAGCGTCAAGGCGGGGGGGCGGGACATTCAGTACTTC.

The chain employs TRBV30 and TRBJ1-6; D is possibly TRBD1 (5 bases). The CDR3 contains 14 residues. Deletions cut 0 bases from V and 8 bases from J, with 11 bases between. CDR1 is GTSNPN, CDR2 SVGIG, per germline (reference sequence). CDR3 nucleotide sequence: TGTGCCTGGAGTGTGCCAGGGACGGATTCACCCCTCCACTTT. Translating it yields CAWSVPGTDSPLHF.

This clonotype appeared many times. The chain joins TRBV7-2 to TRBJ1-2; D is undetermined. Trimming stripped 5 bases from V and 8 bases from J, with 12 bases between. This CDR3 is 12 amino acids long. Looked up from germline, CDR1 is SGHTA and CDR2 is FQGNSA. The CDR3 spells CASSLEVGGYTF. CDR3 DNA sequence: TGTGCCAGCAGCCTCGAAGTCGGGGGCTACACCTTC.

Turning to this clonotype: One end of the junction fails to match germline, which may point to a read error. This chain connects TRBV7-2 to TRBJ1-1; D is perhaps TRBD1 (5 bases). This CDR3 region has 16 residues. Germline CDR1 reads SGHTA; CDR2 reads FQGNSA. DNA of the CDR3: TGTGCCAGCAGCTTAATCGGCCGGGGGTTGAACACTGACGCTTTCTTT. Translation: CASSLIGRGLNTDAFF.

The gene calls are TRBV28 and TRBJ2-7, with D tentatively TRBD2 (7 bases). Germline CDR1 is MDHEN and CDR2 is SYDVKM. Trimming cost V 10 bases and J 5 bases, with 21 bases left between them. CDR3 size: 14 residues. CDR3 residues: CATRLGGGGHEQYF. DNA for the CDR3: TGTGCCACCAGGCTAGGGGGGGGGGGGCACGAGCAGTACTTC.

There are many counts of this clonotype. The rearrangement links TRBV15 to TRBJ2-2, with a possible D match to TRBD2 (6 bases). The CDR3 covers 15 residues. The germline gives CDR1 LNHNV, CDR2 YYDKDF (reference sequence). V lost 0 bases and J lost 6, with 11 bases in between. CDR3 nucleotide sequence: TGTGCCACCAGCAGAGACGTCCCGGGAGCCGGGGAGCTGTTTTTT. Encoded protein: CATSRDVPGAGELFF.

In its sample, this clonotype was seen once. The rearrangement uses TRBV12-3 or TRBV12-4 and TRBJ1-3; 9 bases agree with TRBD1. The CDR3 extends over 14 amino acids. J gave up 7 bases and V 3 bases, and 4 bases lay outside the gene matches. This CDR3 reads CASSFTGGANTIYF. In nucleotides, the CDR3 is TGTGCCAGCAGTTTCACAGGGGGCGCGAACACCATATATTTT.

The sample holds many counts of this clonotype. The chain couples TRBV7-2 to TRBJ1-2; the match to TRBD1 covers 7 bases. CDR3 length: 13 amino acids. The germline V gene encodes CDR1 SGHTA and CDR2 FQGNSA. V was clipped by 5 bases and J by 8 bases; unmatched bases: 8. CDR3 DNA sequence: TGTGCCAGCAGCCGAGACAGGGAAAGAGGCTACACCTTC. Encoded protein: CASSRDRERGYTF.

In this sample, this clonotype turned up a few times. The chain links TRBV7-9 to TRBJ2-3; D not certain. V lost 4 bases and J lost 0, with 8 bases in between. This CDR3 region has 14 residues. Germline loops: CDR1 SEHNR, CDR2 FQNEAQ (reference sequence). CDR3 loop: CASSSVPSTDTQYF. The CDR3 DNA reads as TGTGCCAGCAGCTCCGTCCCAAGCACAGATACGCAGTATTTT. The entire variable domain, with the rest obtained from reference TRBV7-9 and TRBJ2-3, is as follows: DTGVSQNPRHKITKRGQNVTFRCDPISEHNRLYWYRQTLGQGPEFLTYFQNEAQLEKSRLLSDRFSAERPKGSFSTLEIQRTEQGDSAMYLCASSSVPSTDTQYFGPGTRLTVL.